This T cell receptor (beta chain) was documented in a study of blood T cells in healthy people across ages. Study outcomes and limitations: While age rose, TCR beta diversity per million T cells dropped in a roughly linear way.

Trimming removed 0 bases at V and 4 bases at J, with 12 bases between. CDR1 is MGHRA and CDR2 is YSYEKL in the germline V gene. The length of the CDR3 is 15 residues. About 10 milliliters of peripheral blood were drawn from each donor into EDTA-treated tubes. As concerns this clonotype: What it recognizes is unknown.

Then a second PCR, running about 7 to 11 cycles, was carried out with a sample-barcoded 5' primer and a J-beta primer mix. TCRdb called the 5' RACE reads again in MiXCR, with one record for every CDR3 protein. This repertoire shows approximately 1.5 million distinct CDR3 sequences, roughly two fifths found once; its top ten account for about 3.8%. The sequence derives from a woman between 18 and 30 years old in good health. The chain links TRBV4-1 to TRBJ1-2; D ambiguous. Sequencing input: blood. The CDR3: CASSQDQGKVYGYTF. The CDR3 coding sequence is TGCGCCAGCAGCCAAGATCAAGGAAAGGTCTATGGCTACACCTTC.